Presented here are 13 T cell receptor beta chains from one specimen sequenced in a study of cytomegalovirus exposure and HLA in healthy donors. The PCR used 60 Vbeta and 13 Jbeta primers. Clones were read by immunoSEQ multiplex PCR, and TCRdb kept only the in-frame ones, dropping some. The top ten hold 2.7% of the sample, which has about 41,000 clones, approximately 84% seen once. Sequencing was performed on PBMCs. These receptors all stem from a man aged 50 to 60 in good health and CMV-seronegative.

This rearrangement joins TRBV30 to TRBJ1-6, with D unclear. Germline V gene sequence: CDR1 GTSNPN, CDR2 SVGIG (reference sequence). This CDR3 spans 14 amino acids. The V gene lost 3 bases and the J gene lost 0 bases, with 6 bases spanning the gap. CDR3 sequence reads: CAWRTGSYNSPLHF. The CDR3 DNA reads as TGTGCCTGGAGAACGGGCTCCTATAATTCACCCCTCCACTTT.

The genes are TRBV5-1 and TRBJ2-7; the D gene is possibly TRBD2 (6 bases). CDR3 length: 13 amino acids. Trimming shortened V by 7 bases and J by 3 bases, and 14 bases separated the two germline ends. The germline V gene encodes CDR1 SGHRS and CDR2 YFSETQ. Here the CDR3 DNA reads TGCGCCAGCCGACTAGGACTATTCTACGAGCAGTACTTC. The encoded protein is CASRLGLFYEQYF.

The chain joins TRBV29-1 to TRBJ2-7; perhaps TRBD1 as D (5 bases). V lost 5 bases, J lost 3 bases, and 11 bases lay in between. The V gene's germline CDR1 is SQVTM and CDR2 ANQGSEA. The CDR3 contains 12 residues. CDR3 sequence reads: CSVLGAYYEQYF. CDR3 bases: TGCAGCGTTTTAGGGGCGTACTACGAGCAGTACTTC.

The chain's CDR3 is CASSLRSASGAYEQYF. For the CDR3, the DNA is TGCGCCAGCAGCCTACGTTCGGCTAGCGGTGCCTACGAGCAGTACTTC. The chain recombines TRBV4-1 with TRBJ2-7; TRBD2 aligns across 7 bases. Germline trimming cut 4 bases from V and 2 bases from J; bases unmatched to any gene: 11. The CDR3 totals 16 residues. Germline lookup yields CDR1 MGHRA and CDR2 YSYEKL.

The gene calls are TRBV19 and TRBJ1-3; D gene uncertain. The CDR3 is made up of 12 amino acids. V lost 3 bases and J 4 bases, leaving 4 bases between the germline ends. Germline V CDR1 and CDR2: LNHDA, SQIVND (reference sequence). The CDR3 here is CASSMAGNTIYF. The DNA for the CDR3 is TGTGCCAGTAGTATGGCCGGAAACACCATATATTTT.

This chain uses TRBV19 with TRBJ2-1; 7 positions match TRBD2. The CDR3 loop spans 17 amino acids. In germline, CDR1 is LNHDA, CDR2 SQIVND (reference sequence). The V and J ends lost 7 bases and 5 bases, in that order; junction bases with no gene match: 17. The CDR3 loop reads CASTGWGVRGENNEQFF. For the CDR3, the DNA is TGTGCCAGTACCGGTTGGGGGGTTCGGGGGGAAAACAATGAGCAGTTCTTC.

CDR3 protein: CSDVSEGTGELFF. DNA of the CDR3: TGCAGCGATGTTAGCGAGGGCACCGGGGAGCTGTTTTTT. This sequence joins TRBV29-1 and TRBJ2-2; a possible D gene is TRBD2 (5 bases). Deletions cut 7 bases from V and 4 bases from J, with 13 bases between. The CDR3 runs 13 residues. Germline V gene data show CDR1 as SQVTM and CDR2 as ANQGSEA.

The V call is TRBV27, the J call TRBJ2-7; TRBD1 matches at 9 bases. The CDR3 runs 14 residues. Germline V CDR1 and CDR2: MNHEY, SMNVEV (reference sequence). The V segment lost 8 bases and the J segment 5 bases; nucleotides outside the gene matches: 10. The CDR3 loop is CASRLRDRAHEQYF. DNA of the CDR3: TGTGCCAGCCGACTAAGGGACAGGGCACACGAGCAGTACTTC.

V is TRBV5-4 and J is TRBJ2-3, with TRBD2 matching 10 bases. This CDR3 comprises 15 residues. Trimming took 9 bases from V and 4 from J; bases not matched to a gene: 11. Germline V gene data show CDR1 as SGHNT and CDR2 as YYREEE (reference sequence). The CDR3 reads CATHSERGGADTQYF. The DNA for the CDR3 is TGTGCCACCCACTCCGAGCGGGGGGGAGCAGATACGCAGTATTTT.

As for this clone: A junction end diverges from the germline sequence, so it may reflect a read error. The sample carries other DNA sequences with the same CDR3. The rearrangement links TRBV7-9 to TRBJ1-6, with 7 nucleotides matching TRBD1. This CDR3 has 17 amino acids. The germline V gene encodes CDR1 SEHNR and CDR2 FQNEAQ (reference sequence). The CDR3 reads CSSSLASGGLGNSPLHF. CDR3 sequence (DNA): TGTTCCAGCAGCTTAGCGTCAGGGGGGCTGGGAAATTCACCCCTCCACTTT.

In this sample, this clone turned up a few times. This chain uses TRBV7-3 with TRBJ2-1, with 7 bases aligning to TRBD2. V lost 2 bases to trimming and J lost 9 bases; unmatched junction nucleotides: 7. This CDR3 region has 14 residues. Per germline, CDR1 SGHTA and CDR2 FQGTGA. In DNA, the CDR3 is TGTGCCAGCAGCTTAGCGGGAGTAAGGGCTGAGCAGTTCTTC. Translated, it gives CASSLAGVRAEQFF.

The chain links TRBV19 to TRBJ2-7; D is perhaps TRBD1 (5 bases). V lost 3 bases, J lost 0 bases, and 12 bases lay in between. CDR3 length: 15 amino acids. Germline V gene data show CDR1 as LNHDA and CDR2 as SQIVND (reference sequence). The CDR3, as DNA: TGTGCCAGTAGTATGACAGCGTCAAGCTCCTACGAGCAGTACTTC. It is translated as CASSMTASSSYEQYF.

Notes on this clone: At one of its ends the junction is not consistent with the germline gene, which may arise from a read error. The chain couples TRBV7-9 to TRBJ1-1, with 8 nucleotides matching TRBD1. CDR1 and CDR2 from the germline V gene are SEHNR and FQNEAQ (reference sequence). The CDR3 is 13 residues long. The CDR3 here is CSSVGTGNTEAFF. As DNA, the CDR3 is TGTTCCAGCGTAGGGACAGGGAACACTGAAGCTTTCTTT.